The 15 T cell receptor beta chains below were found in one sample sequenced in a study of T cells in Graves' hyperthyroidism and ophthalmopathy. Authors of the study amplified TCR beta CDR3 regions from RNA transcripts. Carried out on the TCR CDR3, a first-round RT-PCR used the HTBI primer set. TCRdb re-called the multiplex PCR reads through MiXCR, storing one row per CDR3 protein. Here the sample spans about 420,000 distinct CDR3 sequences, around 16% being singletons. Sequenced input: blood. The receptors were sampled from a young woman with Graves' hyperthyroidism.

This clonotype was detected many times. The gene calls are TRBV6-1 and TRBJ2-7; 9 bases line up with TRBD2. Looked up from germline, CDR1 is MNHNS and CDR2 is SASEGT. Losses at the gene ends were 8 bases for V and 1 base for J; bases not matched to a gene: 6. The CDR3 has 14 residues. The CDR3 DNA follows: TGTGCCAGCGTGGCGGGAGGGAATTCCTACGAGCAGTACTTC. Its protein is CASVAGGNSYEQYF.

The chain has TRBV20-1 and TRBJ2-7, with 10 bases lining up with TRBD2. Unmatched junction bases numbered 13, after V lost 0 bases and J lost 2 bases. Germline CDR1 is DFQATT and CDR2 is SNEGSKA (reference sequence). CDR3 length equals 18 residues. Written as DNA, the CDR3 is TGCAGTGCTAGAGATATTGGACTAGCGGCAGCGCCAGCCTACGAGCAGTACTTC. This gives the protein CSARDIGLAAAPAYEQYF.

The rearrangement links TRBV3-1 to TRBJ1-1; 9 bases line up with TRBD1. The V gene end was trimmed by 2 bases and the J gene end by 8 bases; junction bases not matched to a gene: 9. This CDR3 has 15 amino acids. Germline V lookup: CDR1 LGHDT, CDR2 YNNKEL (reference sequence). DNA of the CDR3: TGTGCCAGCAGCCAATCGGGGACCGGGACAGGGGAAGCTTTCTTT. Translating gives CASSQSGTGTGEAFF.

The table lists this clonotype with a few counts. This chain uses TRBV6-2 or TRBV6-3 with TRBJ2-5; weak D call: TRBD2 (6 bases). Per germline, CDR1 MNHEY and CDR2 SVGEGT. This CDR3 is 14 amino acids long. Trimming left V 7 bases short and J 5 bases short, with 17 bases between. CDR3 protein: CASTGDVGGETQYF. For the CDR3, the DNA is TGTGCCAGCACCGGAGATGTAGGAGGGGAGACCCAGTACTTC.

The V and J genes are TRBV29-1 and TRBJ2-1; D is ambiguous. This CDR3 is built from 14 residues. Germline CDR1 is SQVTM and CDR2 is ANQGSEA. The V end was cut by 4 bases, the J end by 5 bases, with 15 bases between. CDR3 sequence reads: CSVVQRSINNEQFF. CDR3 nucleotide sequence: TGCAGCGTTGTCCAGAGGTCGATAAACAATGAGCAGTTCTTC.

The CDR3 coding sequence is TGTGCCAGTAGTTACGGACAGGGGGGGGACCTTAGCAATCAGCCCCAGCATTTT. Translation gives CASSYGQGGDLSNQPQHF. The chain couples TRBV19 to TRBJ1-5; 10 nucleotides line up with TRBD1. Germline V lookup: CDR1 LNHDA, CDR2 SQIVND (reference sequence). The junction had 10 bases not matched to a gene; V was cut back by 5 bases and J by 0 bases. The CDR3 covers 18 residues.

This clonotype was seen many times. V gene TRBV28 combines with J gene TRBJ2-4; D is perhaps TRBD1 or TRBD2 (5 bases each). V was clipped by 6 bases and J by 1 base, with 19 bases between them. The CDR3 runs to 17 residues. CDR1 MDHEN and CDR2 SYDVKM come from the germline V gene. The CDR3 region has the DNA TGTGCCAGCAGCCCTAATGTTTGGGGGACGGCCAAAAACATTCAGTACTTC. Residues: CASSPNVWGTAKNIQYF.

The rearrangement links TRBV19 to TRBJ2-1; no firm D call. The CDR3 is 12 amino acids. CDR1 is LNHDA and CDR2 is SQIVND in the germline V gene (reference sequence). With 8 bases removed from V and 6 bases from J, the gap between germline ends came to 11 bases. CDR3 region: CASGFLGNEQFF. The CDR3 DNA follows: TGTGCCAGTGGGTTTTTGGGCAATGAGCAGTTCTTC.

This clonotype has ten or more counts. The rearrangement joins TRBV3-1 to TRBJ1-1, with 10 bases identical to TRBD1. CDR1 and CDR2 from the germline V gene are LGHDT and YNNKEL (reference sequence). The CDR3 has 16 amino acids. V gave up 5 bases and J gave up 1 base; unmatched junction bases: 7. The CDR3 bases are TGTGCCAGCAGCAACCGGGACAGGGGCACGAACACTGAAGCTTTCTTT. This translates into CASSNRDRGTNTEAFF.

The table lists this clonotype with many counts. The chain employs TRBV28 and TRBJ2-7, with D possibly matching TRBD1 (5 bases). CDR1 is MDHEN and CDR2 is SYDVKM in the germline V gene. V dropped 6 bases and J dropped 0 bases, with 12 bases sitting between them. The CDR3 has 14 residues. CDR3 in amino acids: CASSRTIGSYEQYF. CDR3 in DNA: TGTGCCAGCAGCCGGACAATTGGCTCCTACGAGCAGTACTTC. Supplemented by reference TRBV28 and TRBJ2-7, the full variable domain reads DVKVTQSSRYLVKRTGEKVFLECVQDMDHENMFWYRQDPGLGLRLIYFSYDVKMKEKGDIPEGYSVSREKKERFSLILESASTNQTSMYLCASSRTIGSYEQYFGPGTRLTVT.

The sample holds many counts of this clonotype. The genes are TRBV20-1 and TRBJ1-2; TRBD1 is a possible D gene (6 bases). V dropped 1 base and J dropped 5 bases, with 26 bases sitting between them. The CDR3 is 18 residues long. The germline V gene has CDR1 DFQATT and CDR2 SNEGSKA (reference sequence). The CDR3 DNA is TGCAGTGCTAGAGTCGGCCATACTTGGGGGGCTAAAGGGTATGGCTACACCTTC. This codes for CSARVGHTWGAKGYGYTF.

This clonotype occurred a few times. J is TRBJ2-7 and V is TRBV5-1; unclear D gene. Germline V gene data show CDR1 as SGHRS and CDR2 as YFSETQ. CDR3 length: 19 amino acids. The ends were cut back, 3 bases at V and 2 bases at J, with 27 bases in the middle. Here the CDR3 reads CASSSSIETDHPSTYEQYF. Written as DNA, the CDR3 is TGCGCCAGCAGCTCCAGCATCGAAACCGACCATCCAAGTACCTACGAGCAGTACTTC.

This clonotype occurred a few times. The chain has TRBV6-2 or TRBV6-3 and TRBJ1-1, with D hard to call. The CDR3 has 13 amino acids. Between the trimmed V and J ends, which lost 2 bases and 4 bases, there was a span of 8 bases. The germline V gene encodes CDR1 MNHEY and CDR2 SVGEGT. DNA for the CDR3: TGTGCCAGCAGTTACGTGGGGATCACTGAAGCTTTCTTT. It codes for CASSYVGITEAFF.

This clonotype has ten or more counts. The gene calls are TRBV19 and TRBJ2-7, with unresolved D. V was shortened by 0 bases and J by 1 base, with 7 bases between the two germline ends. From germline, CDR1 is LNHDA and CDR2 SQIVND (reference sequence). The CDR3 runs 14 residues. Here the CDR3 reads CASSIERQSYEQYF. The CDR3 nucleotides are TGTGCCAGTAGTATAGAGCGGCAGTCCTACGAGCAGTACTTC.

The gene calls are TRBV10-3 and TRBJ1-2; the D gene is possibly TRBD1 (5 bases). The CDR3 totals 13 residues. The germline V gene encodes CDR1 ENHRY and CDR2 SYGVKD. The ends were cut back, 10 bases at V and 8 bases at J, with 20 bases in the middle. The chain's CDR3 is CATDPYGGEGYTF. The CDR3 DNA reads as TGTGCCACCGACCCATACGGAGGGGAGGGCTACACCTTC.